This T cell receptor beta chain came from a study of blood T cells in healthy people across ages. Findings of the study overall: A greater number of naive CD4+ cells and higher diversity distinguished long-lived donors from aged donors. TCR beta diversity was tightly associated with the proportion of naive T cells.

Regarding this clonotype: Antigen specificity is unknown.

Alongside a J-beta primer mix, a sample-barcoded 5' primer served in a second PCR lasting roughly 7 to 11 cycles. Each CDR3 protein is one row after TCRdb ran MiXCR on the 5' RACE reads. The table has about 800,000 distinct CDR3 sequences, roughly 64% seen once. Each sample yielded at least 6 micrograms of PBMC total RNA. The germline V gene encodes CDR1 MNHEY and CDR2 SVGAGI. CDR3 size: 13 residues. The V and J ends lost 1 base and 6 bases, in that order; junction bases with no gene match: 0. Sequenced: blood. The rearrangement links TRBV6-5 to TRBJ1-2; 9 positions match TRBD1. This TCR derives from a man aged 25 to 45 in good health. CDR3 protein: CASSYWTGDGYTF. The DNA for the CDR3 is TGTGCCAGCAGTTACTGGACAGGGGATGGCTACACCTTC.